Shown below are 7 T cell receptor beta chains from a single sample sequenced in a study of blood T cell repertoires in COVID-19. Assay: immunoSEQ multiplex PCR; the TCRdb copy retains only in-frame clones and omits some. The sample comprises 95,000 to 150,000 clones, roughly 77% of which are singletons, and roughly 17% rests with the top ten. The sequenced sample was peripheral blood. The receptors here all came from a man between 60 and 70 years old with active or convalescent COVID-19.

This chain uses TRBV7-2 with TRBJ1-3; perhaps TRBD1 as D (6 bases). V was trimmed by 5 bases and J by 4 bases, leaving 12 bases between them. In germline, CDR1 is SGHTA, CDR2 FQGNSA. This CDR3 region has 14 residues. The CDR3 region is CASSPTQGGNTIYF. The CDR3, as DNA: TGTGCCAGCAGCCCGACCCAGGGGGGAAACACCATATATTTT. Full variable domain (missing parts from reference TRBV7-2 and TRBJ1-3): GAGVSQSPSNKVTEKGKDVELRCDPISGHTALYWYRQSLGQGLEFLIYFQGNSAPDKSGLPSDRFSAERTGGSVSTLTIQRTQQEDSAVYLCASSPTQGGNTIYFGEGSWLTVV.

The chain links TRBV28 to TRBJ1-1, with 8 bases lining up with TRBD1. J lost 5 bases, V lost 7 bases, and 12 bases had no gene match. Germline V gives CDR1 MDHEN, CDR2 SYDVKM. This CDR3 region has 15 residues. CDR3 in DNA: TGTGCCAGCATAGGGCAGGGGGCTAGTTGGACTGAAGCTTTCTTT. This codes for CASIGQGASWTEAFF.

This clone was picked up a small number of times. Relative to the germline gene, one junction end is altered; a read error may explain this. The rearrangement links TRBV27 to TRBJ2-7, with 8 bases that match TRBD2. The CDR3 is made up of 12 amino acids. CDR1 and CDR2 from the germline V gene are MNHEY and SMNVEV (reference sequence). CDR3 region: CASSPPGGWVKF. The CDR3 DNA follows: TGTGCCAGCAGTCCCCCGGGAGGGTGGGTCAAATTC.

This clone was picked up a small number of times. As DNA, the CDR3 is TGTGCCAGCAGTAAACCGGGACTAGGAGGGGTTCATGAGCAGTTCTTC. Translation: CASSKPGLGGVHEQFF. This chain joins TRBV27 and TRBJ2-1; 8 nucleotides agree with TRBD2. This CDR3 contains 16 residues. Germline CDR1 reads MNHEY; CDR2 reads SMNVEV (reference sequence). V dropped 5 bases and J dropped 8; count of bases not matched to a gene: 14.

This rearrangement joins TRBV6-6 to TRBJ1-3, with D tentatively TRBD1 (6 bases). This CDR3 contains 13 residues. Germline-derived CDR1 and CDR2 are MNHNY and SVGAGI (reference sequence). V gave up 4 bases and J gave up 2 bases, with 6 bases separating them. This chain's CDR3 is CASSSGAGNTIYF. In nucleotides, the CDR3 is TGTGCCAGCAGTTCAGGGGCTGGAAACACCATATATTTT.

In its sample, this clone was seen a few times. The chain uses TRBV5-6 and TRBJ2-6, with D possibly matching TRBD1 (5 bases). The CDR3 covers 16 residues. V was shortened by 4 bases and J by 0 bases, with 11 bases between the two germline ends. Per the germline V gene, CDR1 is SGHDT and CDR2 is YYEEEE. CDR3 loop: CASSLSQGSGANVLTF. The CDR3 nucleotides are TGTGCCAGCAGCCTATCGCAGGGCTCTGGGGCCAACGTCCTGACTTTC.

The chain uses TRBV27 and TRBJ1-1, with TRBD1 matching 8 bases. This CDR3 is built from 15 residues. Trimming at V came to 5 bases and at J to 6 bases, leaving 11 bases not matched to a gene. The germline V gene encodes CDR1 MNHEY and CDR2 SMNVEV (reference sequence). The CDR3: CASSPGQGAVAEAFF. The CDR3 coding sequence is TGTGCCAGCAGTCCCGGACAGGGCGCGGTCGCTGAAGCTTTCTTT.